This T cell receptor beta chain emerged from a study of OX40 agonist ivuxolimab in advanced cancers. For this clone: No antigen is known for it.

Repertoires were generated with immunoSEQ multiplex PCR, while TCRdb's copy carries only in-frame clones and drops some. The table has around 84,000 clones, over 85% seen once. This CDR3 region has 14 residues. Germline assignment: CDR1 MDHEN and CDR2 SYDVKM. V gave up 6 bases and J gave up 0 bases, with 12 bases separating them. Study-wide results and caveats: Also showing low normalized T-cell clonal expansion were some of the nonresponders.

Sequences were derived from CD4+ or CD8+ T cells sorted from blood, sampled in a trial of the OX40 agonist ivuxolimab. This TCR came from an adult with an advanced solid tumor such as melanoma, head and neck, liver or kidney cancer. This chain uses TRBV28 with TRBJ2-7; tentatively, D is TRBD1 (6 bases). The CDR3 DNA reads TGTGCCAGCAGAATCAGGGGCTACTCCTACGAGCAGTACTTC. It translates to CASRIRGYSYEQYF.